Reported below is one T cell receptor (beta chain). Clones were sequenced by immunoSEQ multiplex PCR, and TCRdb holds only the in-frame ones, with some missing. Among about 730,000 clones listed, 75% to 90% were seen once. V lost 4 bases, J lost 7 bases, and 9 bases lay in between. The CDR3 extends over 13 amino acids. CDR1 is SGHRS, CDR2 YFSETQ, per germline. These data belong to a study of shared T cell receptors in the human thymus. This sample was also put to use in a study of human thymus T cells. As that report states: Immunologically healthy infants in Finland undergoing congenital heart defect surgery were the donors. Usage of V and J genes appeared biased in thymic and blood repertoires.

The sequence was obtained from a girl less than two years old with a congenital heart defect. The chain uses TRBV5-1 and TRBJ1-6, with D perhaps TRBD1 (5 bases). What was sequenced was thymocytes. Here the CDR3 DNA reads TGCGCCAGCAGCCCGGGGGGAAATTCACCCCTCCACTTT. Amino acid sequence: CASSPGGNSPLHF.